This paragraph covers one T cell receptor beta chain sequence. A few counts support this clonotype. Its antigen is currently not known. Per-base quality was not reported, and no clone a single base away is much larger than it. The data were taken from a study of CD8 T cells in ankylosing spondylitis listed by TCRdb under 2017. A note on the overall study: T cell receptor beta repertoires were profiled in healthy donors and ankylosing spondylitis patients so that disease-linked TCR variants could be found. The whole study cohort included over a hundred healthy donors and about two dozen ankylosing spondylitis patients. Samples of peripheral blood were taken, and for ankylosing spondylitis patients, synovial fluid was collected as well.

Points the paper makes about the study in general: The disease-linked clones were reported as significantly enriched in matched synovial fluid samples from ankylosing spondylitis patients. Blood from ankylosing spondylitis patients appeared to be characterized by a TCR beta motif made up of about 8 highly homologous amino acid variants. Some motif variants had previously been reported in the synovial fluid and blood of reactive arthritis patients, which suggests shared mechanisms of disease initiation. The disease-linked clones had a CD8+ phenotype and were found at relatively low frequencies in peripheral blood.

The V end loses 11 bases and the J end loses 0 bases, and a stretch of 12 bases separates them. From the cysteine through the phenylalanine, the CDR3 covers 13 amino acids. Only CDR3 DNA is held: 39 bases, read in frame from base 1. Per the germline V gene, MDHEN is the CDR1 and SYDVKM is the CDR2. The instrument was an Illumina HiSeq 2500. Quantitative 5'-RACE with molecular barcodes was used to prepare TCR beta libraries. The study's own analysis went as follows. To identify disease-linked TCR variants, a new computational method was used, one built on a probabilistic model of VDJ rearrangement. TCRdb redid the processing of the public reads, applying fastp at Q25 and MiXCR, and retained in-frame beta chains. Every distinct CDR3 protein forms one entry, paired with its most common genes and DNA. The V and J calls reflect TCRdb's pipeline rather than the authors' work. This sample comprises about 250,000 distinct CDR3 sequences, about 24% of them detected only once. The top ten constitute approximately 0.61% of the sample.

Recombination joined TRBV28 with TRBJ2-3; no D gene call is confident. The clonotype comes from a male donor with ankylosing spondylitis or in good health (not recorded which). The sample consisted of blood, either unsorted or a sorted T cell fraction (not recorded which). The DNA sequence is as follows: TGTGCCGCCGCCTGGTCTAGCACAGATACGCAGTATTTT. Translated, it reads CAAAWSSTDTQYF.